These T cell receptor beta chains were read from a single sample in a study of shared clonotypes between healthy human individuals. Sequenced by immunoSEQ multiplex PCR; TCRdb stores in-frame clones only, minus some. Among some 980,000 clones listed, less than 85% were seen once. Source material: memory CD4+ T cells sorted from blood. Receptors originate from a man younger than 35 in good health. The CDR3 runs from the conserved cysteine through the conserved F or W. A D gene is named only where the DNA matches it firmly. Some rows have no size entry. The others give once, few or many, or a class for an expanded clone.

j_call clone_size d_call v_call cdr3_nt cdr3_aa
TRBJ1-5 - TRBD1 TRBV5-5 TGTGCCAGCAGCACGGGACAGGGTTATCAGCCCCAGCATTTT CASSTGQGYQPQHF
TRBJ2-5 - - TRBV5-1 TGCGCCAGCAGCTCAAATGGCTTAGATCAAGAGACCCAGTACTTC CASSSNGLDQETQYF
TRBJ1-4 - - TRBV6-6 TGTGCCAGCAGCCTTCAGAGGGAAAAACTGTTTTTT CASSLQREKLFF
TRBJ2-1 - - TRBV7-2 TGTGCCAGCAGCTTAAATGGCGTCCCACAGTTCTTC CASSLNGVPQFF
TRBJ2-3 many - TRBV9 TGTGCCAGCAGCGTGGATAGCACAGATACGCAGTATTTT CASSVDSTDTQYF
TRBJ2-7 - - TRBV28 TGTGCCAGCAGTTTAGGGGGTGTTGGGGAGCAGTACTTC CASSLGGVGEQYF
TRBJ2-7 - TRBD1 TRBV6-1 TGTGCCAGCAGTCCCCTCAGGGGGACCCACGAGCAGTACTTC CASSPLRGTHEQYF
TRBJ2-5 - TRBD1 TRBV10-3 TGTGCCATCAGTGAGGGGAGGCAGGGGGCGGGTCAAGAGACCCAGTACTTC CAISEGRQGAGQETQYF
TRBJ1-5 many - TRBV30 TGTGCCTGGAGTCGGGGACCTACCAATCAGCCCCAGCATTTT CAWSRGPTNQPQHF
TRBJ2-3 once - TRBV27 TGTGCCAGCAGTGGGGCGGGGAATACGCAGTATTTT CASSGAGNTQYF
TRBJ1-1 - TRBD1 TRBV27 TGTGCCAGCAGCCGGCCGGGACAGGCCGCTGAAGCTTTCTTT CASSRPGQAAEAFF
TRBJ1-2 few - TRBV13 TGTGCCAGTCAGGGTAACTATGGCTACACCTTC CASQGNYGYTF
TRBJ1-5 few - TRBV19 TGTGCCAGTAGCTCCCCAGGGGTGCCTCATCAGCCCCAGCATTTT CASSSPGVPHQPQHF
TRBJ1-2 - - TRBV27 TGTGCCAGCAGCACAGGGATGGATGGCTACACCTTC CASSTGMDGYTF
TRBJ1-5 - TRBD1 TRBV7-8 TGTGCCAGCAGCTTAATTCCAGGACAGGGACATCAGCCCCAGCATTTT CASSLIPGQGHQPQHF
TRBJ2-7 - - TRBV27 TGTGCCAGCAGTTACCAACGGCAGGGCTACGAGCAGTACTTC CASSYQRQGYEQYF
TRBJ1-1 once - TRBV19 TGTGCCAGTAGTTTTCAGGGTCTGGACACTGAAGCTTTCTTT CASSFQGLDTEAFF
TRBJ1-6 - - TRBV5-4 TGTGCCAGCAGCTTGGCCGGACAGTCGAATTCACCCCTCCACTTT CASSLAGQSNSPLHF
TRBJ2-3 - - TRBV15 TGTGCCACCAGCAGAGATATGAGGGGACGGACAGATACGCAGTATTTT CATSRDMRGRTDTQYF
TRBJ2-1 - - TRBV5-1 TGCGCCAGCAGCTTGGATGGGGCCTACAATGAGCAGTTCTTC CASSLDGAYNEQFF
TRBJ2-3 - - TRBV5-1 TGCGCCAGCAGCTTAGGGGGTCCCACAGATACGCAGTATTTT CASSLGGPTDTQYF
TRBJ1-5 - - TRBV29-1 TGCAGCGTTGGGCAGGGTAGGAGCAATCAGCCCCAGCATTTT CSVGQGRSNQPQHF
TRBJ2-7 - TRBD1 TRBV15 TGTGCCACCCAAATTGAAACAGGGGGCGTCTACGAGCAGTACTTC CATQIETGGVYEQYF
TRBJ2-7 - - TRBV4-1 TGCGCCAGCAGCCAAGGCCCGGGACACACCTACGAGCAGTACTTC CASSQGPGHTYEQYF
TRBJ2-7 - TRBD1 TRBV30 TGTGCCTGGAGGAGGGGACAGGGGGCTTACGAGCAGTACTTC CAWRRGQGAYEQYF
TRBJ1-1 few - TRBV30 TGTGCCTGGAGTCTACCACCTCGGATGAACACTGAAGCTTTCTTT CAWSLPPRMNTEAFF
TRBJ2-2 - - TRBV11-3 TGTGCCAGCGGGGACCTAAACACCGGGGAGCTGTTTTTT CASGDLNTGELFF
TRBJ2-5 - - TRBV29-1 TGCAGCGTTAGGGTCCAGGGAGGAGAGACCCAGTACTTC CSVRVQGGETQYF
TRBJ2-7 - - TRBV30 TGTGCCTGGAGCATAGGGAACCCCTACGAGCAGTACTTC CAWSIGNPYEQYF
TRBJ2-2 - - TRBV11-2 TGTGCCAGCAGCTTGTCGCGACCCACCTCTCCCGGGGAGCTGTTTTTT CASSLSRPTSPGELFF
TRBJ1-2 - - TRBV14 TGTGCCAGCAGCCGCGGGGGACTAACAGAGATCTATGGCTACACCTTC CASSRGGLTEIYGYTF
TRBJ2-7 - - TRBV10-1 TGCGCCAGCAGAGGTGACAACTACGAGCAGTACTTC CASRGDNYEQYF
TRBJ2-1 - - TRBV11-2 TGTGCCAGCAGCCTACACAATGAGCAGTTCTTC CASSLHNEQFF
TRBJ1-1 - - TRBV28 TGTGCCAGCAGTCAAAGTGTGTTGAAGGGCACTGAAGCTTTCTTT CASSQSVLKGTEAFF
TRBJ1-5 - - TRBV29-1 TGCAGCGTTGGGGACCTTAATCAGCCCCAGCATTTT CSVGDLNQPQHF
TRBJ1-5 - - TRBV2 TGTGCCAGCAGTGGGCAAAGTTTATTGGGTCAGCCCCAGCATTTT CASSGQSLLGQPQHF
TRBJ1-3 - TRBD1 TRBV9 TGTGCCAGCAGCCCTCGGGGGACAGGTCCCTCCGGAAACACCATATATTTT CASSPRGTGPSGNTIYF
TRBJ2-3 - - TRBV25-1 TGTGCCAGCCAACATGGCACAGATACGCAGTATTTT CASQHGTDTQYF
TRBJ2-2 few - TRBV11-2 TGTGCCAGCAGTTCGGACACCGGGGAGCTGTTTTTT CASSSDTGELFF
TRBJ2-1 - - TRBV7-2 TGTGCCAGCAGCCTCTATAGCAGTGAGCAGTTCTTC CASSLYSSEQFF
TRBJ1-2 - TRBD1 TRBV6-1 TGTGCCAGCAGTGAATGGGGACAGTTCTACACCTTC CASSEWGQFYTF
TRBJ2-3 once TRBD2 TRBV19 TGTGCCAGTAGACCACTAGCGGGGGGCACAGATACGCAGTATTTT CASRPLAGGTDTQYF
TRBJ2-3 - - TRBV10-3 TGTGCCATCAGTGAGGGCGGAGATACGCAGTATTTT CAISEGGDTQYF
TRBJ1-1 - - TRBV20-1 TGCAGTGCTAGCTTTTGGGGGGAGTCTTTCTTT CSASFWGESFF
TRBJ1-2 - TRBD1 TRBV5-6 TGTGCCAGCAGCTATTCCGGGACAGCGAGGAGAGATGGCTACACCTTC CASSYSGTARRDGYTF
TRBJ2-7 - TRBD2 TRBV6-6 TGTGCCAGCAGTTACTCGAGATCGAGCGGGAGCTACGAGCAGTACTTC CASSYSRSSGSYEQYF
TRBJ2-1 - - TRBV5-1 TGCGCCAGCAGCTTGGGAAGTAGCGGTTACAATGAGCAGTTCTTC CASSLGSSGYNEQFF
TRBJ1-2 - TRBD1 TRBV6-4 TGTGCCAGCAGCTTACAGACAGGGCCTAACTATGGCTACACCTTC CASSLQTGPNYGYTF
TRBJ2-4 - - TRBV29-1 TGCAGCGTTGTCGGGAAGCTAGCCAAAAACATTCAGTACTTC CSVVGKLAKNIQYF
TRBJ2-5 - - TRBV2 TGTGCCAGCAGTGCCGGCAGGGGGGGTCTTGAGACCCAGTACTTC CASSAGRGGLETQYF
TRBJ2-7 - TRBD2 TRBV5-1 TGCGCCAGCAGCCCCGGGACTAGCGGCCCCTACGAGCAGTACTTC CASSPGTSGPYEQYF
TRBJ2-7 - TRBD2 TRBV5-4 TGTGCCAGCAGCCCGGGGGGACTAGCGGGACCCTACGAGCAGTACTTC CASSPGGLAGPYEQYF
TRBJ1-3 - - TRBV5-1 TGCGCCAGCAGCTTGGGACAGTCCTTCTCTGGAAACACCATATATTTT CASSLGQSFSGNTIYF
TRBJ1-1 many - TRBV19 TGTGCCAGTAAGGTCAAAGCGAACACTGAAGCTTTCTTT CASKVKANTEAFF
TRBJ2-7 once - TRBV5-6 TGTGCCAGCAGCTCCCCGTTGGGGTCCTCCTACGAGCAGTACTTC CASSSPLGSSYEQYF